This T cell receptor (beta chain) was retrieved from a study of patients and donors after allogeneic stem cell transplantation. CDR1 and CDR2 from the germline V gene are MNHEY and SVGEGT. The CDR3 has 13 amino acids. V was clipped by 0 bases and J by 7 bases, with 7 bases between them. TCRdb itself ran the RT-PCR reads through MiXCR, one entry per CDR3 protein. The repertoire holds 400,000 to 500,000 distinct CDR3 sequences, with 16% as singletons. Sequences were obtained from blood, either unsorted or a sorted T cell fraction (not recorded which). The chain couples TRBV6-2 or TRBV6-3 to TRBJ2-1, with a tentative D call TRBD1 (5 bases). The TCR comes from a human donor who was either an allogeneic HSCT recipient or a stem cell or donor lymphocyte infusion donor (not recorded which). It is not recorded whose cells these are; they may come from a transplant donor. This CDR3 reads CASSYSQVNEQFF. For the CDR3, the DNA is TGTGCCAGCAGTTACTCACAGGTAAATGAGCAGTTCTTC.